These 16 T cell receptor beta chains came from one sample sequenced in a study of T cell responses to AZD1222 COVID-19 vaccine (dated by TCRdb to the early 2020s). What the time point label conveys for this sample: about 28 days (+/-7) after the second vaccine dose. The library was obtained by the immunoSEQ multiplex PCR assay. The immuneACCESS repertoire file appears here via TCRdb, limited to in-frame rearrangements. These files lack a portion of the clones; in checked studies, under half of the deficit traces to unresolved V genes, and the cause of the others is not known. The sample table holds about 59,000 clones, of which roughly 89% were seen once. In total, the top ten clones hold over 5% of the sample. The sample in question was peripheral blood, obtained 28 days after the second AZD1222 dose. The receptors shown here come from an adult who received the AZD1222 COVID-19 vaccine.

The V call is TRBV3-1 (or the pseudogene TRBV3-2), the J call TRBJ2-1, with 8 bases lining up with TRBD2. The CDR3 is 14 residues long. Germline V CDR1 and CDR2: LGHDT, YNNKEL (reference sequence). V shed 1 base and J 6 bases; nucleotides not matched to a gene: 2. CDR3 loop: CASSQGTSGNEQFF. The CDR3 DNA reads TGTGCCAGCAGCCAAGGAACTAGCGGCAATGAGCAGTTCTTC.

CDR3 DNA sequence: TGTGCCAGCAGCGGACTAGCGGTCTTTAGCTCCTACAATGAGCAGTTCTTC. Translated, it gives CASSGLAVFSSYNEQFF. This chain connects TRBV7-9 to TRBJ2-1, with 10 bases that match TRBD2. Germline CDR1 and CDR2: SEHNR and FQNEAQ (reference sequence). V was clipped by 5 bases and J by 0 bases; unmatched bases: 7. The CDR3 spans 17 residues.

The genes are TRBV5-5 and TRBJ1-5; no firm D call. CDR1 is SGHKS and CDR2 is YYEKEE in the germline V gene (reference sequence). This CDR3 comprises 15 residues. The ends were cut back, 2 bases at V and 0 bases at J, with 9 bases in the middle. The chain's CDR3 is CASSFVGNSNQPQHF. The DNA of the CDR3 is TGTGCCAGCAGCTTTGTCGGAAATAGCAATCAGCCCCAGCATTTT.

The genes are TRBV30 and TRBJ2-1; 10 bases match TRBD2. Germline CDR1 reads GTSNPN; CDR2 reads SVGIG (reference sequence). The CDR3 runs 14 residues. V dropped 5 bases and J dropped 4; count of bases not matched to a gene: 5. The CDR3 DNA is TGTGCCTGGTCAGGGACTAGCGAATACAATGAGCAGTTCTTC. Its translation: CAWSGTSEYNEQFF.

The chain has TRBV6-5 and TRBJ1-1; 7 positions match TRBD1. V trimming: 7 bases; J trimming: 2 bases; junction bases outside the gene matches: 7. This CDR3 spans 14 amino acids. Germline assignment: CDR1 MNHEY and CDR2 SVGAGI. This CDR3 is CASTRQGANTEAFF. CDR3 DNA: TGTGCCAGCACTCGACAGGGTGCTAACACTGAAGCTTTCTTT.

The chain has TRBV6-1 and TRBJ2-7; D is unresolved. Trimming shortened V by 2 bases and J by 4 bases, and 9 bases separated the two germline ends. Germline CDR1 reads MNHNS; CDR2 reads SASEGT. CDR3 length equals 13 residues. The CDR3 here is CASSEMGRYEQYF. In DNA form, the CDR3 reads TGTGCCAGCAGTGAAATGGGCCGGTACGAGCAGTACTTC.

CDR3 in amino acids: CASSVPGYQETQYF. Here the CDR3 DNA reads TGTGCCAGCAGCGTACCCGGGTACCAAGAGACCCAGTACTTC. The chain carries TRBV9 and TRBJ2-5; no clear D. Germline V gene lookup returns CDR1 SGDLS and CDR2 YYNGEE. The CDR3 sequence is 14 residues long. V was trimmed by 1 base and J by 0 bases, leaving 7 bases between them.

The chain couples TRBV5-1 to TRBJ1-3; 9 bases agree with TRBD1. The V and J ends lost 4 bases and 4 bases, in that order; junction bases with no gene match: 6. In germline, CDR1 is SGHRS, CDR2 YFSETQ. The CDR3 has 15 residues. Here the CDR3 reads CASSPGTGLGNTIYF. In nucleotides, the CDR3 is TGCGCCAGCAGCCCCGGGACAGGGTTGGGAAACACCATATATTTT.

V and J are TRBV4-1 and TRBJ1-4; 8 nucleotides align to TRBD1. Germline CDR1 and CDR2: MGHRA and YSYEKL. The CDR3 has 17 amino acids. J was trimmed by 3 bases and V by 2 bases; bases with no gene match: 8. CDR3 amino acids: CASSQTRQGLANEKLFF. CDR3 DNA: TGCGCCAGCAGCCAAACACGACAGGGGCTGGCTAATGAAAAACTGTTTTTT.

The chain uses TRBV19 and TRBJ1-2; D not certain. The germline CDR1 and CDR2 sequences are LNHDA and SQIVND (reference sequence). This CDR3 has 13 residues. V lost 7 bases and J 5 bases, leaving 14 bases between the germline ends. For the CDR3, the DNA is TGTGCCAGTACCCCGGCAGGTTGGTATGGCTACACCTTC. Encoded protein: CASTPAGWYGYTF.

V is TRBV7-9 and J is TRBJ1-3, with 7 bases fitting TRBD1. The CDR3 consists of 15 residues. Trimming cost V 5 bases and J 0 bases; bases outside gene matches: 4. Per the germline V gene, CDR1 is SEHNR and CDR2 is FQNEAQ (reference sequence). The CDR3 here is CASSQQGTSGNTIYF. DNA for the CDR3: TGTGCCAGCAGCCAACAGGGGACCTCTGGAAACACCATATATTTT.

The V and J genes are TRBV2 and TRBJ2-1, with 8 bases matching TRBD2. The CDR3 has 16 amino acids. The germline CDR1 and CDR2 sequences are SNHLY and FYNNEI. After removal of 4 bases from V and 7 bases from J, the junction contained 12 bases not matched to a gene. The CDR3 reads CASSVRSAGVGNEQFF. The CDR3 region has the DNA TGTGCCAGCAGTGTCCGGTCAGCGGGGGTAGGTAATGAGCAGTTCTTC.

V usage is TRBV5-5 and J usage is TRBJ1-1; unclear D gene. The germline V and J ends were trimmed by 3 bases and 0 bases, with 12 bases remaining between them. Germline values: CDR1 SGHKS, CDR2 YYEKEE (reference sequence). CDR3 length: 15 amino acids. The CDR3 DNA reads as TGTGCCAGCAGCTGGATCAGGATGGTGAACACTGAAGCTTTCTTT. Translating gives CASSWIRMVNTEAFF.

As concerns this clone: One end of the junction varies from germline; a read error may be responsible. This sequence joins TRBV6-5 and TRBJ2-1; perhaps TRBD2 as D (6 bases). The CDR3 loop spans 15 amino acids. Germline V gives CDR1 MNHEY, CDR2 SVGAGI. CDR3 sequence reads: CASSSPSSGHNKQFF. The CDR3 coding sequence is TGTGCCAGCAGTTCACCGAGTAGCGGTCACAATAAGCAGTTCTTC.

This sequence joins TRBV28 and TRBJ1-4; 7 bases are a match to TRBD1. The CDR3 covers 16 residues. Germline V CDR1 and CDR2: MDHEN, SYDVKM. V was pared by 3 bases and J by 6 bases, with 10 bases of the junction left unmatched. CDR3 bases: TGTGCCAGCAGTTTGGCTCAGAGACAGGGTGATGAAAAACTGTTTTTT. This sequence encodes CASSLAQRQGDEKLFF.

This clone has only one observation. The rearrangement links TRBV2 to TRBJ2-5; 8 bases agree with TRBD1. After removal of 1 base from V and 6 bases from J, the junction contained 7 bases not matched to a gene. Germline CDR1 SNHLY, CDR2 FYNNEI. CDR3 length: 15 residues. CDR3 sequence: CASSEDQGAMKTQYF. In DNA form, the CDR3 reads TGTGCCAGCAGTGAAGACCAGGGGGCAATGAAGACCCAGTACTTC.